This section outlines one T cell receptor (beta chain) sequence together with its context. The antigen it binds to is not known. One base away there is no much larger clone; base qualities are not given. CDR1 is given as SGHDT and CDR2 as YYEEEE, both from the germline V gene. V has 3 bases trimmed and J has 4 bases trimmed; junction bases matching no gene number 6. The CDR3 spans 15 residues, from the cysteine through the phenylalanine. The kept DNA is CDR3 alone, 45 bases in frame from the first base. The treatment or condition label corresponds to: about 20 received Ad26.COV2.S at low or high dose, single or two shots; about 5 received placebo; per-sample allocation not given. For vaccine and placebo recipients, the sequenced repertoires came from samples collected on day 63 after the first injection. Between 29 July and 7 August 2020, Cohort 1b enrolled fewer than 30 adults aged 18-55 years at one site in Boston, USA. Ad26.COV2.S consisted of a replication-incompetent adenovirus type 26 vector by which a prefusion-stabilized SARS-CoV-2 spike protein from the original Wuhan strain was expressed.

The source of the sample is a study of Ad26.COV2.S vaccination and SARS-CoV-2 variants (dated by TCRdb to about 2021). With respect to the entire study: Vaccine-arm donors were drawn from COV1001, a multicentre, randomized, double-blind, placebo-controlled phase I-IIa trial of Ad26.COV2.S in healthy adults. Ad26.COV2.S was administered intramuscularly at a dose of 5x10^10 or 1x10^11 viral particles, either as one shot or as two shots given 56 days apart. TCRbeta repertoire sequencing was used to assess the specificity and breadth of SARS-CoV-2-reactive T cell receptors after Ad26.COV2.S vaccination. The TCR-sequenced set comprised about 30 samples: approximately 19 Ad26.COV2.S vaccine recipients, 5 placebo recipients and 8 SARS-CoV-2 convalescent individuals. Trial participants were randomized into five groups of five: low-dose or high-dose Ad26.COV2.S given once or twice, or placebo on both occasions. Investigators remained blinded to trial group allocation during experiments and outcome assessment. The research as a whole found: The study was not powered for comparison of responses between vaccine doses or regimens. Compared with placebo recipients, Ad26.COV2.S recipients showed higher spike-specific TCR breadth (P = 0.0014). The authors noted that the TCR breadth and depth analyses may have underestimated total T cell responses. Vaccine and placebo recipients had comparable non-spike TCR breadth, which fits with the vaccine containing only spike. After vaccination, substantial breadth of spike-specific CD8+ and CD4+ T cell responses was reported.

TCRbeta CDR3 regions were sequenced with the immunoSEQ Assay. After extraction, genomic DNA underwent amplification by bias-controlled multiplex PCR, followed by high-throughput sequencing. The authors' analysis ran thus. Collapsing and filtering of sequences were performed to quantify the absolute abundance of each unique TCRbeta CDR3 region. T cell fraction was estimated by normalizing TCRbeta template counts to usable DNA, with usable DNA measured through amplification of reference genes found in all nucleated cells. Repertoire TCRs were annotated as SARS-CoV-2-specific when V gene, CDR3 amino acid sequence and J gene were exactly matched to a known reactive TCR set. The reference SARS-CoV-2 TCR set came from MIRA and was filtered for enrichment in COVID-19-positive ImmuneCODE repertoires, removing public or cross-reactive TCRs. Based on the MIRA antigens, annotated TCRs were further analysed at the level of specific ORF or position within ORF. Depth was the summed frequency of annotated unique rearrangements, while breadth was defined as annotated unique rearrangements over total unique productive rearrangements. Two-sided Wilcoxon rank-sum tests were used to compare TCR breadth between groups. TCRdb provides this immuneACCESS table in a form limited to in-frame rearrangements. Some clones are lacking; in checked studies, under half of them reflect an unresolved V gene, and why the rest are absent is not known. The V and J calls and clone size are taken from that table; D and trimming were inferred from the DNA. The sample contains about 680,000 clones, around 90% of them found a single time. The ten top clones hold approximately 1.5% of the sample.

Sample: peripheral blood, taken in a trial of Ad26.COV2.S vaccine versus placebo. This TCR was sampled from a person between 18 and 59 years old who received the Ad26.COV2.S COVID-19 vaccine or a placebo. The sequence is built from TRBV5-6 and TRBJ2-1; TRBD1 aligns with 8 central bases. The nucleotide sequence reads TGTGCCAGCAGCTCACCAGGGGGCATTTACAATGAGCAGTTCTTC. The resulting protein is CASSSPGGIYNEQFF.